The 22 T cell receptor beta chains presented below share a single source sample, sequenced in a study of cytomegalovirus exposure and HLA in healthy donors. With 60 Vbeta and 13 Jbeta primers, the PCR was carried out. Repertoires were generated with immunoSEQ multiplex PCR, while TCRdb's copy carries only in-frame clones and drops some. In the table there are more than 70,000 clones, 70% to 85% of which are singletons. The sample taken for sequencing was PBMCs. Source of these receptors: a man aged 30 to 39 in good health and CMV-seropositive.

The chain joins TRBV5-1 to TRBJ2-7; D possibly corresponds to TRBD2 (6 bases). The CDR3 contains 13 residues. CDR1 and CDR2 from the germline V gene are SGHRS and YFSETQ. V lost 6 bases to trimming and J lost 2 bases, with 12 bases between them. The CDR3 region has the DNA TGCGCCAGCATAGGGGACTCACCCTACGAGCAGTACTTC. Its protein product is CASIGDSPYEQYF.

The chain couples TRBV28 to TRBJ1-4; tentative D call: TRBD1 (6 bases). The CDR3 totals 14 residues. Germline values: CDR1 MDHEN, CDR2 SYDVKM. V was trimmed by 6 bases and J by 5 bases, leaving 13 bases between them. CDR3 sequence reads: CASSGGPENEKLFF. The CDR3 DNA reads TGTGCCAGCAGCGGGGGGCCTGAGAATGAAAAACTGTTTTTT. The whole variable domain, filled in from reference TRBV28 and TRBJ1-4, reads DVKVTQSSRYLVKRTGEKVFLECVQDMDHENMFWYRQDPGLGLRLIYFSYDVKMKEKGDIPEGYSVSREKKERFSLILESASTNQTSMYLCASSGGPENEKLFFGSGTQLSVL.

This rearrangement joins TRBV30 to TRBJ1-1, with TRBD1 as a possible D gene (5 bases). The CDR3 contains 14 residues. V was pared by 4 bases and J by 0 bases, with 12 bases between. Germline lookup yields CDR1 GTSNPN and CDR2 SVGIG (reference sequence). CDR3 in amino acids: CAWMWGRMNTEAFF. CDR3 in DNA: TGTGCCTGGATGTGGGGCAGAATGAACACTGAAGCTTTCTTT.

The genes are TRBV28 and TRBJ1-1; TRBD1 matches at 9 bases. CDR3 length: 15 amino acids. Germline V gives CDR1 MDHEN, CDR2 SYDVKM. The J segment lost 4 bases and the V segment lost 5 bases, leaving 8 bases of the junction unmatched. The CDR3 DNA follows: TGTGCCAGCAGTCCCGGGGGGACAGGGATCACTGAAGCTTTCTTT. Amino acids: CASSPGGTGITEAFF.

V gene TRBV4-1 combines with J gene TRBJ2-7; 8 nucleotides line up with TRBD2. There are 16 residues in the CDR3. Trimming took 2 bases from V and 2 from J; bases not matched to a gene: 8. Germline V gene lookup returns CDR1 MGHRA and CDR2 YSYEKL. CDR3 sequence reads: CASSQPPGLDPYEQYF. The CDR3 bases are TGCGCCAGCAGCCAACCCCCGGGACTAGACCCCTACGAGCAGTACTTC.

The V and J genes are TRBV4-1 and TRBJ1-1, with D possibly being TRBD1 (5 bases). The V gene's germline CDR1 is MGHRA and CDR2 YSYEKL. This CDR3 contains 13 residues. V lost 0 bases and J 7 bases, leaving 9 bases between the germline ends. CDR3 sequence (DNA): TGCGCCAGCAGCCAAGAGACAGAACTTGAAGCTTTCTTT. This translates into CASSQETELEAFF.

This clone was seen just once. The chain is built from TRBV7-6 and TRBJ1-5; D might be TRBD1 (5 bases). Trimming pared 5 bases from V and 2 bases from J, leaving 13 bases between. The CDR3 is 15 amino acids. Germline CDR1 and CDR2: SGHVS and FNYEAQ. The CDR3 DNA follows: TGTGCCAGCAGCCCAGGAGCGGGGGGCAATCAGCCCCAGCATTTT. It encodes CASSPGAGGNQPQHF.

This sequence joins TRBV19 and TRBJ2-3; D is unresolved. CDR1 and CDR2 from the germline V gene are LNHDA and SQIVND (reference sequence). This CDR3 is 16 amino acids long. V gave up 0 bases and J gave up 0 bases, with 10 bases separating them. CDR3 bases: TGTGCCAGTAGTATAGACGGCGGTTTTAGCACAGATACGCAGTATTTT. Translating gives CASSIDGGFSTDTQYF.

The rearrangement links TRBV29-1 to TRBJ2-1; 8 bases match TRBD1. CDR1 and CDR2 (germline): SQVTM, ANQGSEA. The CDR3 extends over 13 amino acids. V gave up 7 bases and J gave up 7 bases; unmatched junction bases: 9. DNA of the CDR3: TGCAGCGCCGCGGACAGGGTAGGAAATGAGCAGTTCTTC. Translation: CSAADRVGNEQFF.

This rearrangement joins TRBV19 to TRBJ1-5; D is ambiguous. Germline V gene data show CDR1 as LNHDA and CDR2 as SQIVND (reference sequence). Trimming took off 5 bases at V and 0 bases at J, with 11 bases between the two ends. CDR3 length: 15 residues. The CDR3 bases are TGTGCCAGTAGTTTCGCAGGAGGTAGCAATCAGCCCCAGCATTTT. Translating gives CASSFAGGSNQPQHF.

The chain recombines TRBV21-1 with TRBJ2-7; TRBD1, the table's D call, lacks a check against the DNA. TRBV21-1 is deemed a pseudogene. The CDR3 runs to 14 residues. As DNA, the CDR3 is TGTGCCAGCCTATCCCAGGCTTTGTCCTACGAGCAGTACGTC. Residues: CASLSQALSYEQYV.

The rearrangement uses TRBV2 and TRBJ2-4; 7 bases agree with TRBD1. Germline-derived CDR1 and CDR2 are SNHLY and FYNNEI. Germline trimming cut 5 bases from V and 15 bases from J; bases unmatched to any gene: 7. This CDR3 has 11 residues. The CDR3 is CASSRDSVPYF. CDR3 nucleotides: TGTGCCAGCAGTCGGGACAGTGTCCCGTACTTC.

J is TRBJ1-1 and V is TRBV7-2; tentatively, D is TRBD1 (5 bases). Germline V lookup: CDR1 SGHTA, CDR2 FQGNSA. This CDR3 has 13 residues. V shed 6 bases and J shed 0 bases, with 8 bases lying between them. The CDR3 coding sequence is TGTGCCAGCAGGCAGACAGTGAACACTGAAGCTTTCTTT. It codes for CASRQTVNTEAFF.

The chain carries TRBV9 and TRBJ2-3; D is uncertain. This CDR3 is 13 amino acids long. V shed 0 bases and J shed 6 bases, with 8 bases lying between them. The germline CDR1 and CDR2 sequences are SGDLS and YYNGEE. The CDR3 DNA is TGTGCCAGCAGCGTAGATGTCCCGGATACGCAGTATTTT. Its translation is CASSVDVPDTQYF.

The rearrangement joins TRBV18 to TRBJ2-1; 9 positions match TRBD1. The CDR3 has 16 residues. V lost 2 bases to trimming and J lost 9 bases; unmatched junction nucleotides: 11. CDR1 and CDR2 from the germline V gene are KGHSH and LQKENI. The CDR3 protein is CASSPGGTGQVSEQFF. CDR3 sequence (DNA): TGTGCCAGCTCACCAGGCGGGACAGGGCAGGTCAGTGAGCAGTTCTTC.

The V and J genes are TRBV6-5 and TRBJ2-5; 10 bases line up with TRBD1. The J segment lost 5 bases and the V segment lost 0 bases, leaving 6 bases of the junction unmatched. The germline CDR1 and CDR2 sequences are MNHEY and SVGAGI. There are 16 residues in the CDR3. CDR3 region: CASSYSGTGVGETQYF. The CDR3, as DNA: TGTGCCAGCAGTTACTCAGGGACAGGGGTAGGGGAGACCCAGTACTTC.

This chain joins TRBV10-3 and TRBJ2-1, with D possibly matching TRBD1 (6 bases). Trimming stripped 3 bases from V and 6 bases from J, with 12 bases between. CDR1 ENHRY and CDR2 SYGVKD come from the germline V gene. This CDR3 region has 14 residues. The CDR3 protein is CAISDLGQFNEQFF. As DNA, the CDR3 is TGTGCCATCAGTGACTTAGGACAGTTCAATGAGCAGTTCTTC.

The V call is TRBV5-1, the J call TRBJ1-4; 8 bases are a match to TRBD1. CDR3 length: 17 amino acids. V gave up 4 bases and J gave up 0 bases; unmatched junction bases: 8. Germline V gives CDR1 SGHRS, CDR2 YFSETQ. DNA for the CDR3: TGCGCCAGCAGCCCACAGGGGGTGAGAGCAACTAATGAAAAACTGTTTTTT. The encoded protein is CASSPQGVRATNEKLFF.

The rearrangement uses TRBV27 and TRBJ1-2; the match to TRBD1 covers 7 bases. Germline V gives CDR1 MNHEY, CDR2 SMNVEV (reference sequence). This CDR3 has 15 amino acids. The V segment lost 5 bases and the J segment 6 bases; nucleotides outside the gene matches: 12. The CDR3 bases are TGTGCCAGCAGTCATCAAGGACAGGTTATCGATGGCTACACCTTC. It specifies CASSHQGQVIDGYTF.

This clone was detected only a few times. This chain links TRBV5-1 with TRBJ1-4, with unresolved D. The ends were cut back, 2 bases at V and 6 bases at J, with 8 bases in the middle. This CDR3 has 13 residues. The germline V gene encodes CDR1 SGHRS and CDR2 YFSETQ. The CDR3 loop reads CASSLLSDEKLFF. The CDR3 DNA is TGCGCCAGCAGCTTACTTTCTGATGAAAAACTGTTTTTT. Full variable domain (rest looked up from reference TRBV5-1 and TRBJ1-4): KAGVTQTPRYLIKTRGQQVTLSCSPISGHRSVSWYQQTPGQGLQFLFEYFSETQRNKGNFPGRFSGRQFSNSRSEMNVSTLELGDSALYLCASSLLSDEKLFFGSGTQLSVL.

The CDR3 region has the DNA TGTGCCAGCAGCGATCTAGCGGGGGGTTTCGGGAATGAGCAGTTCTTC. This translates into CASSDLAGGFGNEQFF. The genes are TRBV7-9 and TRBJ2-1; the match to TRBD2 covers 11 bases. The length of the CDR3 is 16 residues. V lost 5 bases and J lost 7; bases outside the gene matches: 10. Germline CDR1 is SEHNR and CDR2 is FQNEAQ (reference sequence).

This clone was observed once. This chain links TRBV4-1 with TRBJ1-1, with D possibly TRBD1 on 6 matching bases. V was cut by 0 bases and J by 1 base, with 9 bases left in between. Germline V CDR1 and CDR2: MGHRA, YSYEKL. This CDR3 comprises 15 residues. CDR3 loop: CASSQEGAPNTEAFF. Written as DNA, the CDR3 is TGCGCCAGCAGCCAAGAGGGGGCCCCGAACACTGAAGCTTTCTTT.